Following are 10 T cell receptor beta chains from one sample sequenced in a study of blood T cell repertoires in COVID-19. Using immunoSEQ multiplex PCR, the repertoire was profiled, and TCRdb retains in-frame clones only, with some absent. This repertoire shows some 230,000 clones, 80% to 90% found once; its top ten account for 2.2%. Sequencing was carried out using peripheral blood. These receptor sequences come from a man aged 25-45 years who had recovered from COVID-19.

V usage is TRBV3-1 (or the pseudogene TRBV3-2) and J usage is TRBJ1-4; D not resolved. The ends were cut back, 5 bases at V and 6 bases at J, with 19 bases in the middle. This CDR3 is built from 16 residues. CDR1 is LGHDT and CDR2 is YNNKEL in the germline V gene (reference sequence). CDR3 amino acids: CASSYERIGEDEKLFF. The CDR3 DNA reads TGTGCCAGCAGCTACGAGCGGATTGGAGAAGATGAAAAACTGTTTTTT.

The CDR3 nucleotides read TGTGCCAGCAGTTACAGCACGATCAATTCACCCCTCCACTTT. Translating gives CASSYSTINSPLHF. The rearrangement joins TRBV6-2 or TRBV6-3 to TRBJ1-6; D is unclear. This CDR3 has 14 amino acids. Trimming took off 2 bases at V and 7 bases at J, with 9 bases between the two ends. CDR1 and CDR2 (germline): MNHEY, SVGEGT.

The chain uses TRBV18 and TRBJ1-6, with D perhaps matching TRBD1 (6 bases). The CDR3 spans 17 residues. Trimming left V 3 bases short and J 7 bases short, with 19 bases between. From germline, CDR1 is KGHSH and CDR2 LQKENI. DNA for the CDR3: TGTGCCAGCTCACCGAGGTCGGGGGGCGATTACAATTCACCCCTCCACTTT. Translated: CASSPRSGGDYNSPLHF.

The chain recombines TRBV12-3 or TRBV12-4 with TRBJ2-1; 9 bases are shared with TRBD1. V lost 7 bases and J lost 9; bases outside the gene matches: 7. The CDR3 covers 13 residues. The chain's CDR3 is CASTGTGIFEQFF. CDR3 nucleotides: TGTGCCAGCACCGGGACAGGGATTTTTGAGCAGTTCTTC.

The chain joins TRBV10-3 to TRBJ1-1; D may be TRBD1 (6 bases). The germline V and J ends were trimmed by 4 bases and 1 base, with 16 bases remaining between them. The CDR3 covers 16 residues. Germline V lookup: CDR1 ENHRY, CDR2 SYGVKD. CDR3 coding DNA: TGTGCCATCAGTGCGTCTTCGTCGACAGGGAACACTGAAGCTTTCTTT. Translated, it gives CAISASSSTGNTEAFF.

The chain is built from TRBV4-1 and TRBJ1-2, with no clear D. This CDR3 region has 16 residues. The V and J ends lost 1 base and 3 bases respectively, with 15 bases between them. Germline-derived CDR1 and CDR2 are MGHRA and YSYEKL. The CDR3: CASSQGKAGGDYGYTF. CDR3 DNA sequence: TGCGCCAGCAGCCAAGGAAAAGCTGGCGGAGACTATGGCTACACCTTC.

The gene calls are TRBV5-6 and TRBJ2-3; D is uncertain. V shed 5 bases and J shed 4 bases, with 8 bases lying between them. Germline assignment: CDR1 SGHDT and CDR2 YYEEEE. The CDR3 consists of 12 residues. CDR3 protein: CASSYMSDTQYF. CDR3 sequence (DNA): TGTGCCAGCAGTTACATGTCAGATACGCAGTATTTT.

V and J are TRBV6-2 or TRBV6-3 and TRBJ1-1; TRBD1 aligns across 7 bases. Germline-derived CDR1 and CDR2 are MNHEY and SVGEGT. CDR3 length: 11 residues. The V and J ends lost 6 bases and 6 bases, in that order; junction bases with no gene match: 1. The CDR3 protein is CASSQGAEAFF. The CDR3 bases are TGTGCCAGCAGCCAGGGGGCTGAAGCTTTCTTT.

CDR3 region: CASNQLGRAGELFF. The DNA for the CDR3 is TGTGCCAGCAACCAGTTAGGGAGGGCCGGGGAGCTGTTTTTT. The V gene is TRBV6-5, the J gene TRBJ2-2, with 7 bases identical to TRBD2. The CDR3 contains 14 residues. The J segment lost 6 bases and the V segment lost 7 bases, leaving 8 bases of the junction unmatched. CDR1 and CDR2 from the germline V gene are MNHEY and SVGAGI.

This clone was counted only a few times. V usage is TRBV2 and J usage is TRBJ2-3, with D perhaps TRBD1 (6 bases). V shed 7 bases and J shed 4 bases, with 18 bases lying between them. The CDR3 is made up of 15 amino acids. CDR1 and CDR2 (germline): SNHLY, FYNNEI. The CDR3 coding sequence is TGTGCCAGCACTGAGGGTCTCAGGGGCGCAGATACGCAGTATTTT. Its translation: CASTEGLRGADTQYF.